These T cell receptor beta chains were read from a single sample in a study of cytomegalovirus exposure and HLA in healthy donors. Data came from immunoSEQ multiplex PCR; TCRdb stores just in-frame clones and leaves some out. The profile shows some 160,000 clones, approximately 88% of them singletons. The sample consisted of PBMCs. All receptors derive from a woman aged 18-29 years in good health and CMV-seronegative. The CDR3 runs from the conserved cysteine through the conserved F or W. D genes are given only for firm matches. For some rows the clone size is stated as once, few or many, or as a class when expanded; others skip it.

CDR3 length | J gene | clone size | D gene | V gene | CDR3 DNA | CDR3 protein
13 | TRBJ1-4 | NA | NA | TRBV6-5 | TGTGCCAGCAGTTACCGGACGGGGGGAAAACTGTTTTTT | CASSYRTGGKLFF
21 | TRBJ2-7 | once | TRBD1 | TRBV28 | TGTGCCAGCAGTTTAAGTCCCCAGTCCGGGACAGGGACTTGGGTAACCTACGAGCAGTACTTC | CASSLSPQSGTGTWVTYEQYF
13 | TRBJ1-1 | NA | NA | TRBV6-4 | TGTGCCAGCAGTGCACAGGAGAACACTGAAGCTTTCTTT | CASSAQENTEAFF
12 | TRBJ2-7 | NA | NA | TRBV6-1 | TGTGCCAGCCACACCCTCGCCTACGAGCAGTACTTC | CASHTLAYEQYF
14 | TRBJ1-2 | NA | NA | TRBV7-9 | TGTGCCAGCAACCTCGAGGAAATTAACTATGGCTACACCTTC | CASNLEEINYGYTF
16 | TRBJ2-4 | NA | NA | TRBV5-1 | TGCGCCAGCAGCTTGGACAGGGTTATGGACAAAAACATTCAGTACTTC | CASSLDRVMDKNIQYF
14 | TRBJ1-1 | once | NA | TRBV4-1 | TGCGCCAGCAGCCCCGGACAGTTGAACACTGAAGCTTTCTTT | CASSPGQLNTEAFF
14 | TRBJ1-2 | NA | TRBD1 | TRBV19 | TGTGCCAGTAGTATGCAGGGACAGGGGATTGGCTACACCTTC | CASSMQGQGIGYTF
12 | TRBJ1-1 | few | TRBD1 | TRBV25-1 | TGTGCCAGCAAAAAAGGGGACAGTGAAGCTTTCTTT | CASKKGDSEAFF
14 | TRBJ2-7 | NA | TRBD1 | TRBV6-5 | TGTGCCAGCAGCCGAGGGACAGGGGTGGGGGAGCAGTACTTC | CASSRGTGVGEQYF
15 | TRBJ1-5 | NA | NA | TRBV28 | TGTGCCAGCAGTTTACAGGGTGACAGCAATCAGCCCCAGCATTTT | CASSLQGDSNQPQHF
14 | TRBJ2-7 | NA | NA | TRBV13 | TGTGCCAGCAGCCCGGGACTGCAGACCTACGAGCAGTACTTC | CASSPGLQTYEQYF
17 | TRBJ1-4 | NA | TRBD1 | TRBV7-9 | TGTGCCAGCAGCTTAGCGAGCTCCGGGACAGGGAAAGAAAAACTGTTTTTT | CASSLASSGTGKEKLFF
16 | TRBJ2-3 | NA | TRBD2 | TRBV4-1 | TGCGCCAGCAGCCCTTTGGGACTAGCGGGGGGGACCACCCAGTATTTT | CASSPLGLAGGTTQYF
14 | TRBJ1-1 | few | TRBD1 | TRBV9 | TGTGCCAGCAGCGCAGGACAGGGGGCAATTGAAGCTTTCTTT | CASSAGQGAIEAFF
13 | TRBJ1-2 | NA | NA | TRBV28 | TGTGCCAGCAGTTTATCCGGACTGTGGAGCTACACCTTC | CASSLSGLWSYTF
16 | TRBJ1-1 | NA | NA | TRBV5-4 | TGTGCCAGCAGCTTGGTCCTCGGGGGGCTGAACACTGAAGCTTTCTTT | CASSLVLGGLNTEAFF
15 | TRBJ2-3 | many | TRBD2 | TRBV6-1 | TGTGCCAGCAGTGAACTAGCGGGGGGGCCAGATACGCAGTATTTT | CASSELAGGPDTQYF
14 | TRBJ1-5 | NA | TRBD1 | TRBV7-9 | TGTGCCAGCAGCGTACAGGGGGCTGGTCAGCCCCAGCATTTT | CASSVQGAGQPQHF
15 | TRBJ1-4 | NA | TRBD1 | TRBV5-4 | TGTGCCAGCAGCTTGGGGGCAGGGGGAAGAGAAAAACTGTTTTTT | CASSLGAGGREKLFF
15 | TRBJ2-5 | NA | TRBD2 | TRBV7-3 | TGTGCCAGCAGCTTGGCGGGGGGGCAGGTGGAGACCCAGTACTTC | CASSLAGGQVETQYF
20 | TRBJ2-6 | NA | TRBD1 | TRBV4-1 | TGCGCCAGCAGCCAACTAGCCCCGGGACAGGGTGTTACTGGGGCCAACGTCCTGACTTTC | CASSQLAPGQGVTGANVLTF
14 | TRBJ1-1 | NA | NA | TRBV6-1 | TGTGCCAGCAGCAACAGGGTAGTCTTCACTGAAGCTTTCTTT | CASSNRVVFTEAFF
15 | TRBJ1-6 | few | NA | TRBV10-2 | TGCGCCAGCGCGACCAACAGGGCCAATAATTCACCCCTCCACTTT | CASATNRANNSPLHF
15 | TRBJ2-7 | NA | TRBD1 | TRBV5-5 | TGTGCCAGCAGCTTAGGGCAGGGGGACCCCTACGAGCAGTACTTC | CASSLGQGDPYEQYF